The clone carrying this T cell receptor beta chain has just one count. Its target is unknown. Assay: immunoSEQ multiplex PCR; the TCRdb copy retains only in-frame clones and omits some. The sample records just under 30,000 clones, about 89% being singletons. The data stem from a study of T cells in narcolepsy. Study at large: Healthy controls were enrolled alongside patients with narcolepsy type 1 or type 2. Notes on the study in general: Autoreactive HCRT-specific and TRIB2-specific clonotypes were marked in same-patient CSF-versus-blood CD4+ comparisons. Reportedly, autoreactive clonotypes were serially detected in patients' blood but not controls'. Some memory CD4+ repertoires had no autoreactive clone sequences.

Trimming left V 4 bases short and J 0 bases short, with 17 bases between. CDR1 SGHDT and CDR2 YYEEEE come from the germline V gene. The CDR3 runs 17 residues. The sample consisted of memory (CD45RA-) CD4+ T cells from blood. V gene TRBV5-6 combines with J gene TRBJ2-4, with unresolved D. The sequence was collected from a human donor in good health. CDR3 protein: CASSGGEIRLAKNIQYF. The CDR3 DNA is TGTGCCAGCAGCGGTGGGGAAATACGCTTAGCCAAAAACATTCAGTACTTC.